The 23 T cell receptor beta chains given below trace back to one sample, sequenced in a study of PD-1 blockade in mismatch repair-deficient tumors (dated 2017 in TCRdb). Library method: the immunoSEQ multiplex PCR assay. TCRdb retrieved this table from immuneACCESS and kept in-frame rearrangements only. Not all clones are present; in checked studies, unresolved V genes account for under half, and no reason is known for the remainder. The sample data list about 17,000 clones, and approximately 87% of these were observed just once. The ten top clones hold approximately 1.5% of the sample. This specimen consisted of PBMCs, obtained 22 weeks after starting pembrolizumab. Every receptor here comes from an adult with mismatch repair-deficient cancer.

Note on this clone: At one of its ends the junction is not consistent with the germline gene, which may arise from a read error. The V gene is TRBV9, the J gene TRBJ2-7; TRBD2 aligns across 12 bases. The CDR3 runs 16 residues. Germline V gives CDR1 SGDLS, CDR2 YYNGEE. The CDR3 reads CASSVEPSGRVYEQYF. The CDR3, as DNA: TGTGCCAGCAGCGTAGAACCTAGCGGGAGGGTCTACGAGCAGTATTTC.

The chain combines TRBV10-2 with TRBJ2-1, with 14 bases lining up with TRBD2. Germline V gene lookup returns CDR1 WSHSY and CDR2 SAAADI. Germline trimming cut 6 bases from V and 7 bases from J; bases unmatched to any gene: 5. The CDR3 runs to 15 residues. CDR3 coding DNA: TGCGCCAGCAGCTCCGGGACTAGCGGGAGTAATGAGCAGTTCTTC. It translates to CASSSGTSGSNEQFF.

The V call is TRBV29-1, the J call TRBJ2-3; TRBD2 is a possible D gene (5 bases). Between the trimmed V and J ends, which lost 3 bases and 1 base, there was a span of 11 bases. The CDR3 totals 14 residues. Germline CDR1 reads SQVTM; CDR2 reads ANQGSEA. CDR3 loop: CSVERGLRTDTQYF. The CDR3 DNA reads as TGCAGCGTTGAGAGAGGGCTCCGCACAGATACGCAGTATTTT.

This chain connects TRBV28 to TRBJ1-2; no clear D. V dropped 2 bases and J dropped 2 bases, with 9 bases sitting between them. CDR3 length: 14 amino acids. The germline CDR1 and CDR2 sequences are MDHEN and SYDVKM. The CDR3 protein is CASSLSRNNYGYTF. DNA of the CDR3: TGTGCCAGCAGTTTAAGCAGGAACAACTATGGCTACACCTTC.

The CDR3 sequence: CASSLVLNTGELFF. The CDR3 DNA reads as TGTGCCAGCAGCTTGGTCCTGAACACCGGGGAGCTGTTTTTT. V gene TRBV5-5 combines with J gene TRBJ2-2; unclear D gene. V gave up 0 bases and J gave up 1 base, with 4 bases separating them. In germline, CDR1 is SGHKS, CDR2 YYEKEE (reference sequence). The CDR3 has 14 amino acids.

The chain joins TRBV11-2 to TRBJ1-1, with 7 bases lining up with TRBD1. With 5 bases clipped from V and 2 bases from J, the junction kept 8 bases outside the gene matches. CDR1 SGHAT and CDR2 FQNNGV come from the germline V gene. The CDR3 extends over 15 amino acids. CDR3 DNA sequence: TGTGCCAGCAGCCCGCTAGGGGGCGGAAACACTGAAGCTTTCTTT. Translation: CASSPLGGGNTEAFF.

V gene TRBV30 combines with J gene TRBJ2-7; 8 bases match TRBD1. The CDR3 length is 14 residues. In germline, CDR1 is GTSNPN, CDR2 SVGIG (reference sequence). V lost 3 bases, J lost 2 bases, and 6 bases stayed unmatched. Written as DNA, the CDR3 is TGTGCCTGGAGCGCCGGGACAGGAGCCTACGAGCAGTACTTC. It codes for CAWSAGTGAYEQYF.

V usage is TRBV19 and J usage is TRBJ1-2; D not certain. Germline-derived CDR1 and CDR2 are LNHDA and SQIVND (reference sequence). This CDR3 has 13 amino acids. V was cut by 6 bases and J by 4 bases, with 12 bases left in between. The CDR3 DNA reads TGTGCCAGTAGGCTAACGGGAACCTATGGCTACACCTTC. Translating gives CASRLTGTYGYTF.

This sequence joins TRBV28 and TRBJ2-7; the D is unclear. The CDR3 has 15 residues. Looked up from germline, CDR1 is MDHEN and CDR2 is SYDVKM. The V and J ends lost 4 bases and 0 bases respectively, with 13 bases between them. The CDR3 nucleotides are TGTGCCAGCAGTTCCGGTCCATATAGCTCCTACGAGCAGTACTTC. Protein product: CASSSGPYSSYEQYF.

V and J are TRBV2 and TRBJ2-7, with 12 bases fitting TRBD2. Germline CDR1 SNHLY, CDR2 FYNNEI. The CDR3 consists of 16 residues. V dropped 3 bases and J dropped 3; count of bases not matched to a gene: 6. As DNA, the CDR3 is TGTGCCAGCAGTGACAGACTAGCGGGAGCTGTCTACGAGCAGTACTTC. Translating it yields CASSDRLAGAVYEQYF.

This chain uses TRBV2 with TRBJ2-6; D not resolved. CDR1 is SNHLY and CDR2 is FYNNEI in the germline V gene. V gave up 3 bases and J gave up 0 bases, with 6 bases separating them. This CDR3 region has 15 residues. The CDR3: CASSDQVSGANVLTF. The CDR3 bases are TGTGCCAGCAGTGACCAGGTCTCTGGGGCCAACGTCCTGACTTTC.

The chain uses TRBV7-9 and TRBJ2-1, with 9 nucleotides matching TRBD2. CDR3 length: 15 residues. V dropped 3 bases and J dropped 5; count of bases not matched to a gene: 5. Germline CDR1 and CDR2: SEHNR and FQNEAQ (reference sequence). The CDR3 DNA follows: TGTGCCAGCAGCTTGGGACTAGCCAGAAACAATGAGCAGTTCTTC. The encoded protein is CASSLGLARNNEQFF.

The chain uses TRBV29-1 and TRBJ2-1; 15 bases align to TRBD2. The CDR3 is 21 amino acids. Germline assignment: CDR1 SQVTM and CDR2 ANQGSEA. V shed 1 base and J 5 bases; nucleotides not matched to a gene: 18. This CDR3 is CSVEGRTSGRANPSHDNEQFF. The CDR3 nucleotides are TGCAGCGTTGAAGGTAGGACTAGCGGGAGGGCCAACCCCTCACACGACAATGAGCAGTTCTTC.

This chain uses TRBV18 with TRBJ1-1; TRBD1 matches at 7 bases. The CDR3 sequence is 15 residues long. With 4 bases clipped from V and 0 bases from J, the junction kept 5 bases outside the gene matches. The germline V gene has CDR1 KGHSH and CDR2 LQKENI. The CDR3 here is CASSQSRGMNTEAFF. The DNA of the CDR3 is TGTGCCAGCTCACAATCCAGGGGGATGAACACTGAAGCTTTCTTT.

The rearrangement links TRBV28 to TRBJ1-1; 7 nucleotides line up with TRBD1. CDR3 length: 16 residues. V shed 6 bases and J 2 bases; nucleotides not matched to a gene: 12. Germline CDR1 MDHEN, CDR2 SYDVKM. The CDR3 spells CASRPSGQGVNTEAFF. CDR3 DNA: TGTGCCAGCAGACCATCAGGGCAGGGGGTTAACACTGAAGCTTTCTTT.

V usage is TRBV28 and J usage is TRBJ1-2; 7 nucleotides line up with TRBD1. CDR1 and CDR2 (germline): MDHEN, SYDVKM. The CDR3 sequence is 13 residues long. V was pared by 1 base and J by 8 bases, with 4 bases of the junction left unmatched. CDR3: CASSLLDREGYTF. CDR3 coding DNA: TGTGCCAGCAGTTTATTAGACAGGGAAGGCTACACCTTC.

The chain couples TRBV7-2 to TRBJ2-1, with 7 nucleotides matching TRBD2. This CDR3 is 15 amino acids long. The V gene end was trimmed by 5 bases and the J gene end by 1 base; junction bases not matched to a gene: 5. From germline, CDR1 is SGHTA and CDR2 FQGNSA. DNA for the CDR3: TGTGCCAGCAGCCCACTAGCGCGGTCCTACAATGAGCAGTTCTTC. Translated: CASSPLARSYNEQFF.

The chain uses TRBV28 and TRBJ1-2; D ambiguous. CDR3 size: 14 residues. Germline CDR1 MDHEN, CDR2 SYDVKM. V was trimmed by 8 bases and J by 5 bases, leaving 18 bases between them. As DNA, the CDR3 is TGTGCCAGCGGGCGGGCGGCACTAGGGTATGGCTACACCTTC. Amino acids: CASGRAALGYGYTF.

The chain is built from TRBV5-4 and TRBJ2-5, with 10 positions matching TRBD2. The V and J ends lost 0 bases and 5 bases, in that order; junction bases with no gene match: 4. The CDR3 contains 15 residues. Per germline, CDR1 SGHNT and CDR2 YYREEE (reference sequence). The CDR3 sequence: CASSLDSGRLETQYF. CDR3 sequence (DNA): TGTGCCAGCAGCTTGGATAGCGGGAGGTTGGAGACCCAGTACTTC.

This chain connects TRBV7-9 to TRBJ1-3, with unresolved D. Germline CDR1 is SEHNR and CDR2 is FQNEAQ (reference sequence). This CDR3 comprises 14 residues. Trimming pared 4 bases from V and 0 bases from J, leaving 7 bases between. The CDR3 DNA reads TGTGCCAGCAGCTATCAATCCTCTGGAAACACCATATATTTT. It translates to CASSYQSSGNTIYF.

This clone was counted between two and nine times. CDR3 DNA sequence: TGTGCCAGCAGCTGGGGCTTGGGGGCAGGCACTGAAGCTTTCTTT. As protein: CASSWGLGAGTEAFF. V gene TRBV7-8 combines with J gene TRBJ1-1, with a tentative D call TRBD1 (6 bases). Germline V gene lookup returns CDR1 SGHVS and CDR2 FQNEAQ. The V gene lost 4 bases and the J gene lost 4 bases, with 16 bases spanning the gap. The length of the CDR3 is 15 residues.

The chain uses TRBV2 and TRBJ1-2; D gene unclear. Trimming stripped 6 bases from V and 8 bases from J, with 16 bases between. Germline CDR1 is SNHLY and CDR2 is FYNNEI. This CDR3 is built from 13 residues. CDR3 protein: CASRTGTYGGYTF. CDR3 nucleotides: TGTGCCAGCAGAACGGGAACCTATGGCGGCTACACCTTC.

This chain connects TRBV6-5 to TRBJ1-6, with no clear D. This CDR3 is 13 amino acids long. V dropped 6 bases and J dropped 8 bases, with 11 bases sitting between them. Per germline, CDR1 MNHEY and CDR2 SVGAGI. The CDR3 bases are TGTGCCAGCAGCCGACATTGGGATTCACCCCTCCACTTT. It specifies CASSRHWDSPLHF.